One and the same sample provided the 27 T cell receptor beta chains below, sequenced in a study of shared clonotypes between healthy human individuals. TCRdb keeps only in-frame clones here, not all; method: immunoSEQ multiplex PCR. The sample lists about 2.4 million clones, roughly 93% occurring once. The material sequenced was naive CD4+ T cells from PBMCs. Documented subset: CD45RA+ positively selected. The receptor set was obtained from a man in his late teens or twenties in good health. Some clones in this sample may be carry-over from other donors' samples.

With respect to this clone: Other DNA sequences from this sample encode an identical CDR3 as well. CDR3 coding DNA: TGTGCCAGTAGTACTCGGGACAGAGCCTACGAGCAGTACTTC. Translated, it gives CASSTRDRAYEQYF. The chain recombines TRBV19 with TRBJ2-7, with TRBD1 matching 7 bases. This CDR3 contains 14 residues. Germline V gene sequence: CDR1 LNHDA, CDR2 SQIVND (reference sequence). Trimming cost V 4 bases and J 2 bases; bases outside gene matches: 5. Based on the CDR3 plus reference TRBV19 and TRBJ2-7, the full variable domain is DGGITQSPKYLFRKEGQNVTLSCEQNLNHDAMYWYRQDPGQGLRLIYYSQIVNDFQKGDIAEGYSVSREKKESFPLTVTSAQKNPTAFYLCASSTRDRAYEQYFGPGTRLTVT.

This chain links TRBV28 with TRBJ1-3; D uncertain. The CDR3 sequence is 15 residues long. Germline assignment: CDR1 MDHEN and CDR2 SYDVKM. Trimming cost V 6 bases and J 4 bases, with 16 bases left between them. The DNA for the CDR3 is TGTGCCAGCAGGGGTAGGTCGGGTCTGGGAAACACCATATATTTT. It encodes CASRGRSGLGNTIYF.

V gene TRBV11-2 combines with J gene TRBJ2-7, with TRBD2 identical over 10 bases. The germline gives CDR1 SGHAT, CDR2 FQNNGV. The CDR3 sequence is 16 residues long. The J segment lost 5 bases and the V segment lost 0 bases, leaving 7 bases of the junction unmatched. The CDR3 DNA reads TGTGCCAGCAGCTTAGAGACAGCGGGAGGGCCCCACGAGCAGTACTTC. This sequence encodes CASSLETAGGPHEQYF.

For this clone: At the DNA level, this CDR3 is encoded by other sequences in the same sample as well. The chain has TRBV7-2 and TRBJ1-4; 7 positions agree with TRBD1. The CDR3 covers 15 residues. CDR1 is SGHTA, CDR2 FQGNSA, per germline. V lost 2 bases, J lost 2 bases, and 2 bases stayed unmatched. The CDR3 here is CASSLNRGTNEKLFF. In DNA, the CDR3 is TGTGCCAGCAGCTTAAACAGGGGCACTAATGAAAAACTGTTTTTT.

Notes on this clone: Other DNA sequences from this sample encode an identical CDR3 as well. The chain recombines TRBV7-9 with TRBJ2-7, with TRBD2 matching over 8 bases. The CDR3 has 13 residues. J lost 3 bases, V lost 6 bases, and 4 bases had no gene match. Germline-derived CDR1 and CDR2 are SEHNR and FQNEAQ (reference sequence). The CDR3 protein is CASRPSGSYEQYF. The CDR3 coding sequence is TGTGCCAGCAGACCCAGCGGGAGCTACGAGCAGTACTTC.

The genes are TRBV18 and TRBJ2-1; TRBD1 aligns across 11 bases. Germline assignment: CDR1 KGHSH and CDR2 LQKENI. Trimming cost V 6 bases and J 5 bases; bases outside gene matches: 12. This CDR3 spans 17 amino acids. CDR3 in DNA: TGTGCCAGCTCCCCGGGACAGGGGGGCCTCAGCCACAATGAGCAGTTCTTC. It translates to CASSPGQGGLSHNEQFF.

The rearrangement uses TRBV7-7 and TRBJ2-2, with 7 bases lining up with TRBD1. The V segment lost 8 bases and the J segment 1 base; nucleotides outside the gene matches: 7. The CDR3 contains 15 residues. CDR1 SSHAT and CDR2 FNYEAQ come from the germline V gene (reference sequence). The CDR3 nucleotides read TGTGCCAGCGGAAGGGGGCAAAGGAACACCGGGGAGCTGTTTTTT. Encoded protein: CASGRGQRNTGELFF.

The chain couples TRBV27 to TRBJ2-7; D is perhaps TRBD1 (6 bases). V was shortened by 3 bases and J by 6 bases, with 12 bases between the two germline ends. CDR1 MNHEY and CDR2 SMNVEV come from the germline V gene (reference sequence). The length of the CDR3 is 13 residues. The CDR3 region is CASSLAGDGEQYF. CDR3 DNA sequence: TGTGCCAGCAGTTTGGCAGGGGACGGCGAGCAGTACTTC.

The chain is built from TRBV6-5 and TRBJ1-2; D unclear. This CDR3 has 14 residues. From germline, CDR1 is MNHEY and CDR2 SVGAGI. Trimming took off 5 bases at V and 1 base at J, with 11 bases between the two ends. CDR3 coding DNA: TGTGCCAGCAGTAAGGCGGGCCTTAACTATGGCTACACCTTC. It translates to CASSKAGLNYGYTF.

The chain carries TRBV6-4 and TRBJ2-3, with 9 bases matching TRBD1. CDR3 size: 14 residues. Losses at the gene ends were 6 bases for V and 4 bases for J; bases not matched to a gene: 5. CDR1 is MRHNA, CDR2 SNTAGT, per germline. The CDR3 nucleotides are TGTGCCAGCAGGAGGACAGGGGCCCCAGATACGCAGTATTTT. Protein: CASRRTGAPDTQYF.

The chain employs TRBV13 and TRBJ2-1; 14 bases map to TRBD2. V dropped 8 bases and J dropped 8; count of bases not matched to a gene: 2. The CDR3 totals 13 residues. In germline, CDR1 is PRHDT, CDR2 FYEKMQ (reference sequence). DNA of the CDR3: TGTGCCAGCGGGACTAGCGGGAGTGATGAGCAGTTCTTC. Protein product: CASGTSGSDEQFF.

This clone appeared once. J is TRBJ1-5 and V is TRBV11-2; D not resolved. Germline assignment: CDR1 SGHAT and CDR2 FQNNGV. Deletions cut 2 bases from V and 0 bases from J, with 8 bases between. This CDR3 region has 15 residues. The CDR3 sequence is CASSLTAYSNQPQHF. CDR3 in DNA: TGTGCCAGCAGCTTAACCGCGTATAGCAATCAGCCCCAGCATTTT.

The chain couples TRBV4-1 to TRBJ2-2; D uncertain. Trimming removed 1 base from V and 8 bases from J, with 20 bases in between. Germline V gives CDR1 MGHRA, CDR2 YSYEKL. The CDR3 has 17 residues. CDR3 DNA sequence: TGCGCCAGCAGCCAAGTGGACCCGAATGTGGTTAGGGGGGAGCTGTTTTTT. Protein sequence: CASSQVDPNVVRGELFF.

This clone has a single count. V usage is TRBV2 and J usage is TRBJ2-6; D gene ambiguous. The germline CDR1 and CDR2 sequences are SNHLY and FYNNEI. This CDR3 contains 12 residues. Trimming removed 6 bases at V and 12 bases at J, with 12 bases between. CDR3 residues: CASRPSPSVLTF. The CDR3 DNA follows: TGTGCCAGCAGGCCCTCCCCCAGCGTCCTGACTTTC.

V usage is TRBV7-2 and J usage is TRBJ1-2; TRBD1 aligns across 7 bases. The CDR3 length is 17 residues. Per the germline V gene, CDR1 is SGHTA and CDR2 is FQGNSA. V shed 7 bases and J 6 bases; nucleotides not matched to a gene: 20. CDR3 in amino acids: CASIGRGAGDSYDGYTF. The CDR3 DNA is TGTGCCAGCATCGGCAGGGGGGCAGGAGATTCTTATGATGGCTACACCTTC.

This rearrangement joins TRBV6-6 to TRBJ1-5; D is perhaps TRBD1 (6 bases). CDR3 length: 15 amino acids. V was clipped by 5 bases and J by 1 base, with 12 bases between them. CDR1 is MNHNY and CDR2 is SVGAGI in the germline V gene (reference sequence). The DNA for the CDR3 is TGTGCCAGCAGTGCCGACAGGCTAAGCAATCAGCCCCAGCATTTT. Its protein product is CASSADRLSNQPQHF.

The rearrangement joins TRBV29-1 to TRBJ1-2; D is undetermined. Germline values: CDR1 SQVTM, CDR2 ANQGSEA. V was pared by 5 bases and J by 5 bases, with 12 bases between. The CDR3 totals 12 residues. CDR3 DNA sequence: TGCAGCGTTATCGACGGCAGGTATGGCTACACCTTC. The encoded protein is CSVIDGRYGYTF.

The chain carries TRBV18 and TRBJ2-7, with 8 bases fitting TRBD1. V shed 3 bases, J shed 7 bases, and the junction held 8 bases outside the gene matches. This CDR3 is 14 amino acids long. Germline loops: CDR1 KGHSH, CDR2 LQKENI. In DNA form, the CDR3 reads TGTGCCAGCTCACCCGGCAGGGGGCGGAATGAGCAGTACTTC. This sequence encodes CASSPGRGRNEQYF. Full variable domain (outside the CDR3, taken from reference TRBV18 and TRBJ2-7): NAGVMQNPRHLVRRRGQEARLRCSPMKGHSHVYWYRQLPEEGLKFMVYLQKENIIDESGMPKERFSAEFPKEGPSILRIQQVVRGDSAAYFCASSPGRGRNEQYFGPGTRLTVT.

The chain is built from TRBV28 and TRBJ2-1; tentatively, D is TRBD2 (5 bases). The germline gives CDR1 MDHEN, CDR2 SYDVKM. V was trimmed by 5 bases and J by 7 bases, leaving 12 bases between them. This CDR3 has 13 amino acids. CDR3 loop: CASSQPPGNEQFF. CDR3 coding DNA: TGTGCCAGCAGTCAGCCCCCGGGGAATGAGCAGTTCTTC.

This chain joins TRBV18 and TRBJ1-3; 7 bases are a match to TRBD1. This CDR3 has 18 residues. With V trimmed by 6 bases and J by 3 bases, 17 bases remained unmatched. Germline V gives CDR1 KGHSH, CDR2 LQKENI. CDR3 in amino acids: CASSPKRGTEEHGNTIYF. CDR3 DNA sequence: TGTGCCAGCTCCCCGAAAAGGGGGACAGAAGAACATGGAAACACCATATATTTT.

The chain is built from TRBV5-1 and TRBJ2-3; 7 positions agree with TRBD2. The CDR3 totals 15 residues. V was clipped by 2 bases and J by 4 bases; unmatched bases: 7. Germline CDR1 is SGHRS and CDR2 is YFSETQ. The CDR3 bases are TGCGCCAGCAGCTTAACAGCGGGAAGCCCAGATACGCAGTATTTT. Translating it yields CASSLTAGSPDTQYF.

The chain employs TRBV2 and TRBJ1-1; D is unclear. The CDR3 contains 14 residues. V gave up 8 bases and J gave up 11 bases, with 24 bases separating them. In germline, CDR1 is SNHLY, CDR2 FYNNEI. The CDR3 is CASLRGRVKLTAFF. In DNA, the CDR3 is TGTGCCAGCCTCCGCGGAAGGGTTAAGCTGACGGCTTTCTTT.

Turning to this clone: This same CDR3 is encoded by further DNA sequences in the sample. The chain joins TRBV7-9 to TRBJ1-1; D unresolved. The CDR3 totals 13 residues. Germline CDR1 SEHNR, CDR2 FQNEAQ (reference sequence). V was pared by 2 bases and J by 1 base, with 5 bases between. CDR3 sequence: CASSLQGNTEAFF. CDR3 DNA sequence: TGTGCCAGCAGCTTACAAGGGAACACTGAAGCTTTCTTT.

V and J are TRBV19 and TRBJ2-7; 8 bases agree with TRBD2. After removal of 5 bases from V and 4 bases from J, the junction contained 10 bases not matched to a gene. The CDR3 totals 15 residues. Germline CDR1 and CDR2: LNHDA and SQIVND (reference sequence). The CDR3 coding sequence is TGTGCCAGTAGTTCCGGGAGGGTGCCATATTACGAGCAGTACTTC. Amino acid sequence: CASSSGRVPYYEQYF.

The V call is TRBV2, the J call TRBJ1-5, with a possible D match to TRBD1 (5 bases). Germline-derived CDR1 and CDR2 are SNHLY and FYNNEI. The CDR3 sequence is 16 residues long. Trimming stripped 7 bases from V and 9 bases from J, with 25 bases between. CDR3 residues: CASMGSSGPLSGPQHF. DNA for the CDR3: TGTGCCAGCATGGGGAGTTCGGGACCACTCTCGGGGCCCCAGCATTTT.

The genes are TRBV5-4 and TRBJ1-2, with 8 bases aligning to TRBD1. V trimming: 2 bases; J trimming: 2 bases; junction bases outside the gene matches: 2. CDR1 SGHNT and CDR2 YYREEE come from the germline V gene (reference sequence). This CDR3 is 14 amino acids long. The CDR3 nucleotides read TGTGCCAGCAGCTTTCGGACAGGGAACTATGGCTACACCTTC. This codes for CASSFRTGNYGYTF.

The chain uses TRBV5-1 and TRBJ2-7, with 15 bases fitting TRBD2. CDR1 is SGHRS and CDR2 is YFSETQ in the germline V gene. V shed 2 bases, J shed 0 bases, and the junction held 15 bases outside the gene matches. The CDR3 contains 21 residues. CDR3 protein: CASSFQGSIPGLAGGSYEQYF. The CDR3 DNA is TGCGCCAGCAGCTTCCAGGGTTCAATTCCGGGACTAGCGGGAGGCTCCTACGAGCAGTACTTC.